This record concerns one T cell receptor beta chain sequence. Its antigen remains unknown. The data were taken from a study of regulatory T cells in long-lasting Graves disease. Study results and limitations: The study found lower TCR diversity in persistent Graves' patients than in newly diagnosed ones.

Arm-PCR of CDR3 regions and iRepertoire HTBI primers were the basis on which TCR beta libraries were built. As originally analysed: Samples jointly harbored 55 to 75 TRBV and about 13 TRBJ segments. TCRdb reprocessed the multiplex PCR reads via MiXCR and lists one record per CDR3 protein. TCRdb assigned the V and J calls; the authors' analysis was not used. The sample has roughly 520,000 distinct CDR3 sequences; approximately 12% are singletons. Time point here: newly diagnosed GD, antithyroid drugs for less than 3 months. The authors made the TCR library using RNA they extracted from PBMCs. EDTA tubes were used for drawing around 9.7 milliliters of peripheral blood. These data also featured in a second study, about T cells in Graves' hyperthyroidism and ophthalmopathy.

This clonotype was sampled from a woman in her 30s with Graves disease. Sequencing used peripheral blood mononuclear cells (PBMCs), obtained at new diagnosis, from a patient treated with antithyroid drugs.

The CDR3 bases are TGCGCCAGCAGCTTGGCTAGGGGACTAGCGGGAGTGGCCGGGGAGCTGTTTTTT. This encodes CASSLARGLAGVAGELFF. The chain joins TRBV5-1 to TRBJ2-2; 14 nucleotides line up with TRBD2. The CDR3 length is 18 residues. Germline CDR1 and CDR2: SGHRS and YFSETQ. Trimming took 0 bases from V and 6 from J; bases not matched to a gene: 7. Looking up the rest from reference TRBV5-1 and TRBJ2-2 gives the full variable domain: KAGVTQTPRYLIKTRGQQVTLSCSPISGHRSVSWYQQTPGQGLQFLFEYFSETQRNKGNFPGRFSGRQFSNSRSEMNVSTLELGDSALYLCASSLARGLAGVAGELFFGEGSRLTVL.